The 4 T cell receptor beta chains in this list originate from one sample, sequenced in a study of cytomegalovirus exposure and HLA in healthy donors. Researchers ran the PCR with 60 Vbeta and 13 Jbeta primers. Clones were sequenced by immunoSEQ multiplex PCR, and TCRdb holds only the in-frame ones, with some missing. In the table there are about 91,000 clones, 85% to 90% of which are singletons. Material for sequencing was PBMCs. These receptors originate from a man aged 18 to 30 in good health and CMV-seronegative.

This chain connects TRBV6-5 to TRBJ2-7, with 9 bases aligning to TRBD2. The CDR3 extends over 13 amino acids. Germline V gene sequence: CDR1 MNHEY, CDR2 SVGAGI. The V gene end was trimmed by 7 bases and the J gene end by 2 bases; junction bases not matched to a gene: 3. The CDR3 nucleotides are TGTGCCAGCAATCCTAGCGGGACCTACGAGCAGTACTTC. Protein: CASNPSGTYEQYF.

This sequence joins TRBV7-9 and TRBJ2-2; 10 bases are a match to TRBD1. Germline V lookup: CDR1 SEHNR, CDR2 FQNEAQ (reference sequence). The CDR3 extends over 16 amino acids. J lost 4 bases, V lost 5 bases, and 7 bases had no gene match. CDR3 nucleotides: TGTGCCAGCAGCCCCAGTCGGACAGGGGGCACCGGGGAGCTGTTTTTT. It is translated as CASSPSRTGGTGELFF. Supplemented by reference TRBV7-9 and TRBJ2-2, the full variable domain reads DTGVSQNPRHKITKRGQNVTFRCDPISEHNRLYWYRQTLGQGPEFLTYFQNEAQLEKSRLLSDRFSAERPKGSFSTLEIQRTEQGDSAMYLCASSPSRTGGTGELFFGEGSRLTVL.

This clone was observed a single time. J is TRBJ1-2 and V is TRBV19, with a tentative D call TRBD1 (6 bases). The CDR3 runs to 12 residues. With 3 bases removed from V and 7 bases from J, the gap between germline ends came to 9 bases. Germline loops: CDR1 LNHDA, CDR2 SQIVND (reference sequence). This CDR3 is CASSIRGRGYTF. For the CDR3, the DNA is TGTGCCAGTAGTATCAGGGGCCGTGGCTACACCTTC.

DNA for the CDR3: TGTGCCAGCAGTGGTAGACAGGGTATGGATCAGCCCCAGCATTTT. Its protein is CASSGRQGMDQPQHF. The chain combines TRBV28 with TRBJ1-5; 7 bases map to TRBD1. Germline-derived CDR1 and CDR2 are MDHEN and SYDVKM. This CDR3 spans 15 amino acids. V dropped 5 bases and J dropped 5; count of bases not matched to a gene: 9.